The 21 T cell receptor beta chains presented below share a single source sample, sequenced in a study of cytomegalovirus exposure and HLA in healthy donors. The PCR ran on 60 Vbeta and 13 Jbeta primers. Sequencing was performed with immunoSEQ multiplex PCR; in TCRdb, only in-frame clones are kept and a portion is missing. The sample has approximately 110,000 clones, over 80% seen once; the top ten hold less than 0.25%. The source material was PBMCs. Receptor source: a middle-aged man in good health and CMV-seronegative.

The CDR3 coding sequence is TGCAGCGTTTTGATTGCGGGGGCTCAGCCCCAGCATTTT. It translates to CSVLIAGAQPQHF. The chain carries TRBV29-1 and TRBJ1-5, with a possible D match to TRBD1 (6 bases). Trimming stripped 5 bases from V and 6 bases from J, with 14 bases between. The CDR3 spans 13 residues. The germline CDR1 and CDR2 sequences are SQVTM and ANQGSEA.

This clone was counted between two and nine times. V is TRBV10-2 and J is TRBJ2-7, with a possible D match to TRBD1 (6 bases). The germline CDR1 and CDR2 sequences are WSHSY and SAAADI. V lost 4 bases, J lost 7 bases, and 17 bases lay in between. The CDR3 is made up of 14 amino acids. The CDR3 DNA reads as TGCGCCAGCAGTGTCCCCGGGGCAGGGGAAGAGCAGTACTTC. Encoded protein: CASSVPGAGEEQYF.

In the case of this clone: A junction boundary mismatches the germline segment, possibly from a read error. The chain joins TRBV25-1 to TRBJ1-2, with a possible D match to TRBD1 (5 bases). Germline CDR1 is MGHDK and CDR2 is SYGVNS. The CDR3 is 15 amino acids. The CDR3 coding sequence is TGTTCCAGCAGCAGGGAGGCGGGAGAACTCTATGGCTACACCTTC. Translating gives CSSSREAGELYGYTF.

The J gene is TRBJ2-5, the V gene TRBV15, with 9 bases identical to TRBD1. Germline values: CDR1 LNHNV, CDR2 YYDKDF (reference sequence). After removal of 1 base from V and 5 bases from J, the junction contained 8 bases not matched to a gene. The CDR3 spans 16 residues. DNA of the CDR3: TGTGCCACCAGCAGAGGGGGACAGGGTGATACGGAGACCCAGTACTTC. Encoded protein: CATSRGGQGDTETQYF. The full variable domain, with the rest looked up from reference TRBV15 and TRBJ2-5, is DAMVIQNPRYQVTQFGKPVTLSCSQTLNHNVMYWYQQKSSQAPKLLFHYYDKDFNNEADTPDNFQSRRPNTSFCFLDIRSPGLGDTAMYLCATSRGGQGDTETQYFGPGTRLLVL.

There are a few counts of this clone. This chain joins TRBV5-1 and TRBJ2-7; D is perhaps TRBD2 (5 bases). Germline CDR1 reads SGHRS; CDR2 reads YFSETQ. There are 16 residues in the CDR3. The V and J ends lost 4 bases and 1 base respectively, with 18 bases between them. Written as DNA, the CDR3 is TGCGCCAGCAGCCGACTTGGGGAGCGGATATCCTACGAGCAGTACTTC. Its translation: CASSRLGERISYEQYF.

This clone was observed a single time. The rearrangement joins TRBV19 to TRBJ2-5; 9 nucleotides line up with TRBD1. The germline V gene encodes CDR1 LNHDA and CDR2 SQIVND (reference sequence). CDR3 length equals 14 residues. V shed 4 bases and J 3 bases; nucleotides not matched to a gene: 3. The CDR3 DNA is TGTGCCAGTAGTACACGGACAGGGGAAGAGACCCAGTACTTC. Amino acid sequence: CASSTRTGEETQYF.

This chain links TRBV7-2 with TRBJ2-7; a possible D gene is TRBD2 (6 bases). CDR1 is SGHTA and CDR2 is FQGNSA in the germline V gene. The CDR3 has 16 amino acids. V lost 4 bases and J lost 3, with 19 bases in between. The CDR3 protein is CASSWMGGNRNYEQYF. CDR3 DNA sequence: TGTGCCAGCAGCTGGATGGGCGGGAACAGGAACTACGAGCAGTACTTC.

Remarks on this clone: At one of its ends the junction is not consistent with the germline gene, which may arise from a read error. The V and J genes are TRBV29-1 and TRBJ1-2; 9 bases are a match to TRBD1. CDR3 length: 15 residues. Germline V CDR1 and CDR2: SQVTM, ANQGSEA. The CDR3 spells CSAGSPGQGPYGYPF. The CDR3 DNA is TGCAGCGCCGGAAGTCCGGGACAGGGACCCTATGGCTACCCCTTC.

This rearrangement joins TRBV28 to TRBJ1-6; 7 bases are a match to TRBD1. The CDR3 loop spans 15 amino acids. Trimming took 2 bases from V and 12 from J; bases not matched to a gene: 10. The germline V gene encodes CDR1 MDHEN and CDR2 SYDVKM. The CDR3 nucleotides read TGTGCCAGCAGTTTAAGGGGGCAGTTCCTCGGACCCCTCCACTTT. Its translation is CASSLRGQFLGPLHF. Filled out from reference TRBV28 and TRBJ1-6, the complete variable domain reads DVKVTQSSRYLVKRTGEKVFLECVQDMDHENMFWYRQDPGLGLRLIYFSYDVKMKEKGDIPEGYSVSREKKERFSLILESASTNQTSMYLCASSLRGQFLGPLHFGNGTRLTVT.

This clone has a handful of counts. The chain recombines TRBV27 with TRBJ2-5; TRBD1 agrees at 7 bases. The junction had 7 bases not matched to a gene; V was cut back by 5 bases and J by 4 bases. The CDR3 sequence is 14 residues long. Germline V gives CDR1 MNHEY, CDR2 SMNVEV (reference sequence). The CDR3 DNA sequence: TGTGCCAGCAGTGTGGACAGGAAGGGAGAGACCCAGTACTTC. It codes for CASSVDRKGETQYF.

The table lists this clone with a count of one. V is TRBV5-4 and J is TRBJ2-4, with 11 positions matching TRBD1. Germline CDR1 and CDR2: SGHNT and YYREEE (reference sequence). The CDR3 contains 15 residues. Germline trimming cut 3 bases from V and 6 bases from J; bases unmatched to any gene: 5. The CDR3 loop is CASSWDRGEVNIQYF. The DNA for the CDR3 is TGTGCCAGCAGCTGGGACAGGGGGGAGGTAAACATTCAGTACTTC.

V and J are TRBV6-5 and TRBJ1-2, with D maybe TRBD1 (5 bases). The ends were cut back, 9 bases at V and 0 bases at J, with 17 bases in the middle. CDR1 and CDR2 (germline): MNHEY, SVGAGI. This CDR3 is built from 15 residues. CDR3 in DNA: TGTGCCAGTGCGGGAGGGGCAGACTCTAACTATGGCTACACCTTC. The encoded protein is CASAGGADSNYGYTF.

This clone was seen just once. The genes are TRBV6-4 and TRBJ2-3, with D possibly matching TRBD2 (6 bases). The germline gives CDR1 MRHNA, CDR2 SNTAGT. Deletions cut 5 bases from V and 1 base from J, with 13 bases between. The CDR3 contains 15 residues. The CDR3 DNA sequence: TGTGCCAGCAGTCGATGGCGGGGCGGCACAGATACGCAGTATTTT. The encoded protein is CASSRWRGGTDTQYF.

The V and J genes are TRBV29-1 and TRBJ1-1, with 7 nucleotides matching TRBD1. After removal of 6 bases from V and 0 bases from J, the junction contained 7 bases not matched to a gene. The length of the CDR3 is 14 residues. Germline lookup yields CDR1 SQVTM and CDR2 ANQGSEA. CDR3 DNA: TGCAGCGTCCGGACAGGCCTATTGAACACTGAAGCTTTCTTT. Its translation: CSVRTGLLNTEAFF.

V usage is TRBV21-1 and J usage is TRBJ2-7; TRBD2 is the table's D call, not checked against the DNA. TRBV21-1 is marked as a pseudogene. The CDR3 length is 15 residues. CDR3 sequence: CASSGQTSASYEQYF. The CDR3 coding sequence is TGTGCCAGCAGCGGGCAGACTAGCGCCTCCTACGAGCAGTACTTC.

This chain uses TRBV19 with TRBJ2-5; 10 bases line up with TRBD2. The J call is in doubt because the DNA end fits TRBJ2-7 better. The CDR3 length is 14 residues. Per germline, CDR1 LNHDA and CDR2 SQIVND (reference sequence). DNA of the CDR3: TGTGCCAGTAGTGCCCTAGCGGGGGACTACGAGCAGTACTTC. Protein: CASSALAGDYEQYF.

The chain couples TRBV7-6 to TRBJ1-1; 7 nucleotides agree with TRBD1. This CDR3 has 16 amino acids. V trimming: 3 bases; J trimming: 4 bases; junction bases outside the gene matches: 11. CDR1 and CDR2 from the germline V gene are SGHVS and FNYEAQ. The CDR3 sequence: CASSLVRDSRSTEAFF. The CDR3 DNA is TGTGCCAGCAGCTTGGTTCGGGACAGCCGCAGCACTGAAGCTTTCTTT.

The CDR3 region is CASSRGEYRATNEKLFF. DNA of the CDR3: TGTGCCAGCAGCCGTGGGGAGTACAGAGCAACTAATGAAAAACTGTTTTTT. The V and J genes are TRBV4-2 and TRBJ1-4, with D uncertain. Trimming removed 4 bases at V and 0 bases at J, with 15 bases between. Germline loops: CDR1 LGHNA, CDR2 YNFKEQ. The CDR3 spans 17 residues.

CDR3 DNA sequence: TGCGCCAGCAGCCAACATGGACAGGGAATATCAGATACGCAGTATTTT. Amino acid sequence: CASSQHGQGISDTQYF. This chain joins TRBV4-3 and TRBJ2-3; 8 bases are a match to TRBD1. Germline V CDR1 and CDR2: LGHNA, YSLEER. The V segment lost 2 bases and the J segment 4 bases; nucleotides outside the gene matches: 8. This CDR3 has 16 residues.

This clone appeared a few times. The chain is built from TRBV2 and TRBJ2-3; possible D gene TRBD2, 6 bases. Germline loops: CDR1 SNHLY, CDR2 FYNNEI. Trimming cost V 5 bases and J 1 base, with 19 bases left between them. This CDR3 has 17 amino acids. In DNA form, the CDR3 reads TGTGCCAGCAGTCGCGCGGGGACCATTCTTCGCACAGATACGCAGTATTTT. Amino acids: CASSRAGTILRTDTQYF.

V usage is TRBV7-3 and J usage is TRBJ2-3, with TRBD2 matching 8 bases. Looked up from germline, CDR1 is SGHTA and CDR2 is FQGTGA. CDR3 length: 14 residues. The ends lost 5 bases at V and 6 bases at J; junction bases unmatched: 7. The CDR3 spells CASSLGGGRDTQYF. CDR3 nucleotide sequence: TGTGCCAGCAGCCTCGGGGGGGGCAGGGATACGCAGTATTTT.